This passage covers 28 T cell receptor beta chains from one sample sequenced in a study of PD-1 blockade in classical Hodgkin lymphoma. TCRdb's table, derived via immunoSEQ multiplex PCR, lists solely in-frame clones and lacks some. The sample consists of tens of thousands of clones, 89% of them appearing once. Every patient was affected by relapse after autologous stem cell transplantation, while exposure to brentuximab vedotin was not uniform. The starting material was peripheral blood mononuclear cells (PBMCs), obtained before the second cycle of nivolumab. Receptors originate from a human donor with classical Hodgkin lymphoma.

The rearrangement uses TRBV27 and TRBJ1-2; D unresolved. CDR3 length: 13 amino acids. From germline, CDR1 is MNHEY and CDR2 SMNVEV (reference sequence). Between the trimmed V and J ends, which lost 3 bases and 2 bases, there was a span of 7 bases. In DNA, the CDR3 is TGTGCCAGCAGTTTGACGGGGAACTATGGCTACACCTTC. Its translation: CASSLTGNYGYTF.

This chain joins TRBV2 and TRBJ2-1; 10 bases line up with TRBD1. The CDR3 contains 14 residues. Germline CDR1 and CDR2: SNHLY and FYNNEI. After removal of 7 bases from V and 5 bases from J, the junction contained 5 bases not matched to a gene. The CDR3 DNA reads TGTGCCAGCACCGGGGACAGGGGCAACAATGAGCAGTTCTTC. It is translated as CASTGDRGNNEQFF.

V is TRBV10-1 and J is TRBJ1-1, with D tentatively TRBD1 (6 bases). The CDR3 is 13 amino acids. The V and J ends lost 7 bases and 1 base respectively, with 10 bases between them. Germline V gene lookup returns CDR1 WNHNN and CDR2 SYGVQD (reference sequence). The CDR3 loop is CASTQGQNTEAFF. The DNA of the CDR3 is TGCGCCAGCACCCAGGGACAGAACACTGAAGCTTTCTTT.

The chain couples TRBV5-6 to TRBJ1-4; 10 bases are a match to TRBD1. Germline V lookup: CDR1 SGHDT, CDR2 YYEEEE. The trim removed 4 bases at V and 8 bases at J, leaving 8 bases unmatched. The CDR3 spans 15 residues. The CDR3 sequence: CASSSGTGAREKLFF. In DNA, the CDR3 is TGTGCCAGCAGCAGCGGGACAGGGGCACGGGAAAAACTGTTTTTT.

This chain joins TRBV15 and TRBJ2-7; the D gene is possibly TRBD1 (5 bases). In germline, CDR1 is LNHNV, CDR2 YYDKDF (reference sequence). V was shortened by 5 bases and J by 5 bases, with 16 bases between the two germline ends. The CDR3 contains 14 residues. CDR3 DNA: TGTGCCACCAGCGAAGCAGGGTTGGTCAACGAGCAGTACTTC. Translation gives CATSEAGLVNEQYF.

V gene TRBV6-1 combines with J gene TRBJ2-7; D remains ambiguous. The V end was cut by 3 bases, the J end by 0 bases, with 6 bases between. The germline V gene has CDR1 MNHNS and CDR2 SASEGT. The CDR3 is made up of 13 amino acids. CDR3 nucleotides: TGTGCCAGCAGTGACTACTCCTCCTACGAGCAGTACTTC. The encoded protein is CASSDYSSYEQYF.

This clone was observed a single time. The V call is TRBV6-5, the J call TRBJ1-1; D is perhaps TRBD1 (5 bases). Trimming shortened V by 6 bases and J by 5 bases, and 16 bases separated the two germline ends. CDR3 size: 14 residues. From germline, CDR1 is MNHEY and CDR2 SVGAGI. Here the CDR3 reads CASSSDGGLTEAFF. DNA of the CDR3: TGTGCCAGCAGCTCTGACGGGGGATTGACTGAAGCTTTCTTT.

The chain recombines TRBV30 with TRBJ2-7, with D perhaps matching TRBD1 (5 bases). V lost 7 bases, J lost 1 base, and 8 bases lay in between. CDR3 length equals 11 residues. CDR1 and CDR2 (germline): GTSNPN, SVGIG (reference sequence). The CDR3 spells CAFRVSYEQYF. For the CDR3, the DNA is TGTGCCTTCAGGGTTTCCTACGAGCAGTACTTC.

The CDR3 region has the DNA TGTGCCAGCTCACCATCGGCTACATATACGCAGTATTTT. It codes for CASSPSATYTQYF. The chain links TRBV18 to TRBJ2-3; D is ambiguous. The CDR3 has 13 amino acids. The germline CDR1 and CDR2 sequences are KGHSH and LQKENI. The germline V and J ends were trimmed by 2 bases and 7 bases, with 10 bases remaining between them. Supplemented by reference TRBV18 and TRBJ2-3, the full variable domain reads NAGVMQNPRHLVRRRGQEARLRCSPMKGHSHVYWYRQLPEEGLKFMVYLQKENIIDESGMPKERFSAEFPKEGPSILRIQQVVRGDSAAYFCASSPSATYTQYFGPGTRLTVL.

V is TRBV5-1 and J is TRBJ2-7; D is unclear. Per the germline V gene, CDR1 is SGHRS and CDR2 is YFSETQ. The CDR3 loop spans 15 amino acids. V lost 0 bases and J lost 3, with 13 bases in between. CDR3 DNA: TGCGCCAGCAGCTTGGAAGGCGTCCTTGTCTACGAGCAGTACTTC. Translated: CASSLEGVLVYEQYF.

The chain uses TRBV28 and TRBJ1-2; the D is unclear. V lost 6 bases and J lost 3, with 14 bases in between. Germline assignment: CDR1 MDHEN and CDR2 SYDVKM. CDR3 length equals 14 residues. The CDR3 loop reads CASSPSSKHYGYTF. CDR3 in DNA: TGTGCCAGCAGCCCATCTAGCAAACACTATGGCTACACCTTC.

This clone appeared a single time. The DNA for the CDR3 is TGTGCCAGCAGCCAGCAGTCCCGGGACAGGGGGCGCCGGGCTGGAAACACCATATATTTT. It specifies CASSQQSRDRGRRAGNTIYF. J is TRBJ1-3 and V is TRBV7-8, with 12 bases that match TRBD1. The CDR3 is made up of 20 amino acids. Trimming cost V 5 bases and J 2 bases; bases outside gene matches: 16. From germline, CDR1 is SGHVS and CDR2 FQNEAQ.

The rearrangement joins TRBV5-4 to TRBJ1-1, with 7 bases that match TRBD1. The CDR3 is 14 residues long. V gave up 4 bases and J gave up 0 bases; unmatched junction bases: 3. The V gene's germline CDR1 is SGHNT and CDR2 YYREEE (reference sequence). The DNA for the CDR3 is TGTGCCAGCAGCAGACAGGGTATGAACACTGAAGCTTTCTTT. It codes for CASSRQGMNTEAFF.

This clone occurred a few times. The chain joins TRBV5-6 to TRBJ2-7, with TRBD1 as a possible D gene (6 bases). Germline CDR1 SGHDT, CDR2 YYEEEE. V lost 4 bases to trimming and J lost 2 bases, with 13 bases between them. The CDR3 sequence is 14 residues long. The DNA of the CDR3 is TGTGCCAGCAGCCCACAGGGAATTGCCTACGAGCAGTACTTC. The encoded protein is CASSPQGIAYEQYF.

V usage is TRBV29-1 and J usage is TRBJ1-1; no reliable D call. This CDR3 spans 11 amino acids. V lost 5 bases and J lost 7, with 11 bases in between. Germline V CDR1 and CDR2: SQVTM, ANQGSEA. The CDR3: CSVSRVGEAFF. CDR3 sequence (DNA): TGCAGCGTTAGTAGGGTCGGTGAAGCTTTCTTT.

This rearrangement joins TRBV11-3 to TRBJ1-2, with D possibly TRBD1 on 6 matching bases. Germline CDR1 and CDR2: SGHNT and YENEEA. The CDR3 is made up of 13 amino acids. V was clipped by 5 bases and J by 5 bases, with 12 bases between them. The CDR3 reads CASSQGQGYGYTF. As DNA, the CDR3 is TGTGCCAGCAGCCAAGGGCAGGGGTATGGCTACACCTTC.

A single count supports this clone. This chain connects TRBV6-5 to TRBJ2-7; 9 bases are shared with TRBD2. The CDR3 runs 15 residues. Germline V gives CDR1 MNHEY, CDR2 SVGAGI. V trimming: 2 bases; J trimming: 2 bases; junction bases outside the gene matches: 4. CDR3 sequence: CASSYGLAGPYEQYF. The CDR3, as DNA: TGTGCCAGCAGTTACGGCCTAGCGGGGCCCTACGAGCAGTACTTC.

This chain uses TRBV6-6 with TRBJ1-1; TRBD1 is a possible D gene (6 bases). CDR3 length: 14 amino acids. Trimming pared 7 bases from V and 5 bases from J, leaving 17 bases between. Germline CDR1 and CDR2: MNHNY and SVGAGI (reference sequence). This chain's CDR3 is CASIDYRVGTEAFF. The DNA for the CDR3 is TGTGCCAGCATTGACTACAGGGTTGGAACTGAAGCTTTCTTT.

This sequence joins TRBV5-1 and TRBJ2-1, with TRBD2 matching over 8 bases. CDR3 length: 16 amino acids. Per the germline V gene, CDR1 is SGHRS and CDR2 is YFSETQ. V lost 2 bases to trimming and J lost 2 bases; unmatched junction nucleotides: 6. The CDR3 bases are TGCGCCAGCAGCTTCGCGGGAGGAAGGACCTACAATGAGCAGTTCTTC. Its protein is CASSFAGGRTYNEQFF.

The chain combines TRBV6-1 with TRBJ2-1, with D possibly being TRBD2 (6 bases). CDR3 length equals 15 residues. V shed 2 bases and J shed 0 bases, with 8 bases lying between them. CDR1 is MNHNS and CDR2 is SASEGT in the germline V gene. This chain's CDR3 is CASSELASSYNEQFF. Written as DNA, the CDR3 is TGTGCCAGCAGTGAACTAGCGAGCTCCTACAATGAGCAGTTCTTC.

The chain combines TRBV9 with TRBJ2-7, with D uncertain. Trimming cost V 0 bases and J 2 bases, with 6 bases left between them. The germline gives CDR1 SGDLS, CDR2 YYNGEE. CDR3 length equals 13 residues. DNA of the CDR3: TGTGCCAGCAGCGTAGGGCCCACCTACGAGCAGTACTTC. Residues: CASSVGPTYEQYF. Together with reference TRBV9 and TRBJ2-7, the CDR3 gives the full variable domain: DSGVTQTPKHLITATGQRVTLRCSPRSGDLSVYWYQQSLDQGLQFLIQYYNGEERAKGNILERFSAQQFPDLHSELNLSSLELGDSALYFCASSVGPTYEQYFGPGTRLTVT.

This clone was seen once. V usage is TRBV7-9 and J usage is TRBJ2-5; weak D call: TRBD2 (6 bases). The CDR3 is made up of 11 amino acids. V gave up 4 bases and J gave up 7 bases, with 7 bases separating them. Germline CDR1 reads SEHNR; CDR2 reads FQNEAQ (reference sequence). The DNA for the CDR3 is TGTGCCAGCAGCTGGGAGGTGACCCAGTACTTC. It is translated as CASSWEVTQYF.

This clone was seen a handful of times. The chain couples TRBV2 to TRBJ1-6; TRBD1 might be the D (5 bases). Deletions cut 4 bases from V and 5 bases from J, with 9 bases between. The V gene's germline CDR1 is SNHLY and CDR2 FYNNEI. The CDR3 is made up of 14 amino acids. CDR3 coding DNA: TGTGCCAGCAGTGTAGTACAGGATAATTCACCCCTCCACTTT. Translated, it gives CASSVVQDNSPLHF. Full variable domain (outside the CDR3, taken from reference TRBV2 and TRBJ1-6): EPEVTQTPSHQVTQMGQEVILRCVPISNHLYFYWYRQILGQKVEFLVSFYNNEISEKSEIFDDQFSVERPDGSNFTLKIRSTKLEDSAMYFCASSVVQDNSPLHFGNGTRLTVT.

The chain uses TRBV28 and TRBJ2-7; D is perhaps TRBD1 (6 bases). Trimming took 5 bases from V and 5 from J, leaving 19 bases between them. Germline-derived CDR1 and CDR2 are MDHEN and SYDVKM. The CDR3 contains 15 residues. CDR3 coding DNA: TGTGCCAGCAGTCCCATGGAACAGGGAAGCAACGAGCAGTACTTC. Translation: CASSPMEQGSNEQYF.

The genes are TRBV15 and TRBJ2-7; D may be TRBD1 (5 bases). V was cut by 0 bases and J by 2 bases, with 11 bases left in between. Germline-derived CDR1 and CDR2 are LNHNV and YYDKDF (reference sequence). The CDR3 totals 15 residues. The CDR3 DNA sequence: TGTGCCACCAGCAGAGAAAGGGGCAGCCCCTACGAGCAGTACTTC. As protein: CATSRERGSPYEQYF.

This chain joins TRBV27 and TRBJ2-3; D unresolved. Germline assignment: CDR1 MNHEY and CDR2 SMNVEV (reference sequence). V lost 5 bases, J lost 1 base, and 10 bases lay in between. The CDR3 contains 14 residues. CDR3: CASSPHLRTDTQYF. DNA of the CDR3: TGTGCCAGCAGTCCCCATCTTCGCACAGATACGCAGTATTTT.

The chain has TRBV27 and TRBJ1-1; D may be TRBD1 (5 bases). The V gene's germline CDR1 is MNHEY and CDR2 SMNVEV (reference sequence). The CDR3 covers 14 residues. V was clipped by 0 bases and J by 7 bases, with 12 bases between them. DNA of the CDR3: TGTGCCAGCAGTTTATCGCGAGACAGCCATGAAGCTTTCTTT. Encoded protein: CASSLSRDSHEAFF.

The chain links TRBV28 to TRBJ1-1; D uncertain. V was pared by 5 bases and J by 1 base, with 8 bases between. CDR1 is MDHEN, CDR2 SYDVKM, per germline. The CDR3 spans 13 residues. CDR3 sequence (DNA): TGTGCCAGCAGTCTTCAGAGGAACACTGAAGCTTTCTTT. This encodes CASSLQRNTEAFF.